This TCR beta chain was sequenced during a study of T cells in localized non-small cell lung cancer. The study, taken as a whole, reports: Higher adjacent-lung clonality was associated with shorter survival. Only one tumor region went through sequencing, so heterogeneity may still be there. Adjacent lung held a median roughly 50 of the top 100 tumor clones. Uninvolved adjacent lung had higher T cell clonality than tumor and all other tissues.

A remark on this clone: Antigen specificity is unknown.

Only in-frame clones appear in the TCRdb table, and some are missing; sequencing was by immunoSEQ multiplex PCR. Altogether fewer than 15,000 clones are present, 28% being singletons, with the ten largest covering more than 5.5%. The CDR3 extends over 14 amino acids. V was pared by 4 bases and J by 3 bases, with 5 bases of the junction left unmatched. Germline-derived CDR1 and CDR2 are MNHGY and SAAAGT. This specimen consisted of lung tumor tissue, obtained before any cancer treatment. This sequence joins TRBV6-8 and TRBJ1-1; 7 positions agree with TRBD1. This TCR derives from a female donor over 55 with stage I lung adenocarcinoma. This chain's CDR3 is CASSLTGTDTEAFF. For the CDR3, the DNA is TGTGCCAGCAGTTTGACAGGGACGGACACTGAAGCTTTCTTT.